This TCR beta chain was found in a study of blood T cell repertoires in COVID-19. Profiling relied on immunoSEQ multiplex PCR, and the TCRdb table lists in-frame clones only, not all of them. The data hold 250,000 to 300,000 clones, with 85% to 90% observed a single time. The CDR3 is 14 residues long. V shed 0 bases and J shed 2 bases, with 8 bases lying between them. Germline CDR1 reads MNHEY; CDR2 reads SVGAGI. The study recruited people aged about 18 to 90 years across 24 US areas. The rearrangement links TRBV6-5 to TRBJ2-7, with D uncertain. The specimen was PBMCs or T cells enriched from blood (not recorded which). The clonotype was recovered from a man aged 18 to 35 who had recovered from COVID-19. This chain's CDR3 is CASSYSGTTYEQYF. The CDR3 DNA is TGTGCCAGCAGTTACTCGGGCACGACCTACGAGCAGTACTTC.